Shown below are 7 T cell receptor beta chains from a single sample sequenced in a study of T-cell reconstitution after alpha-beta-depleted transplantation in children. For TCRbeta, the library was prepared with unique molecular identifiers. TCRdb redid the calling of the PCR reads with MiXCR, one entry per CDR3 protein. Of fewer than 400,000 distinct CDR3 sequences in the sample, 20% were seen once. The source material was PBMCs from the stem cell graft donor, sampled from the stem cell graft. The origin of the receptors is a human donor who donated a stem cell graft to a child with acute myeloid leukemia.

V usage is TRBV14 and J usage is TRBJ1-2; maybe TRBD1 (6 bases). V was trimmed by 4 bases and J by 2 bases, leaving 41 bases between them. Germline V gene data show CDR1 as SGHDN and CDR2 as FVKESK. The CDR3 runs 24 residues. The CDR3 spells CASSPPTGFGDIMASVCRNYGYTF. The CDR3 coding sequence is TGTGCCAGCAGCCCCCCTACAGGATTCGGGGACATCATGGCGAGTGTATGTAGGAACTATGGCTACACCTTC.

CDR3 nucleotide sequence: TGTGCCAGCAGCCCGCCGGGGCTTCCTGACGGGGAGCTGTTTTTT. Amino acids: CASSPPGLPDGELFF. V usage is TRBV12-3 or TRBV12-4 and J usage is TRBJ2-2, with D perhaps assigned TRBD1 or TRBD2 (5 bases each). The V end lost 6 bases, the J end lost 7 bases, and 18 bases lay between the germline ends. CDR3 length: 15 amino acids.

This clonotype has a handful of counts. The chain recombines TRBV2 with TRBJ2-1; the D call may be TRBD1 or TRBD2 (6 bases each). This CDR3 comprises 13 residues. In germline, CDR1 is SNHLY, CDR2 FYNNEI. The V end lost 4 bases, the J end lost 7 bases, and 11 bases lay between the germline ends. CDR3 in DNA: TGTGCCAGCAGTGTTCGAGGGGGGAATGAGCAGTTCTTC. Its translation is CASSVRGGNEQFF.

This clonotype was seen a handful of times. The V call is TRBV30, the J call TRBJ1-1; D is possibly TRBD1 (5 bases). The CDR3 spans 13 residues. Per germline, CDR1 GTSNPN and CDR2 SVGIG (reference sequence). The V end lost 3 bases, the J end lost 7 bases, and 15 bases lay between the germline ends. CDR3 in DNA: TGTGCCTGGAGGTACGGGGGGTACGGTGAAGCTTTCTTT. It is translated as CAWRYGGYGEAFF.

This clonotype was counted at least ten times. The chain is built from TRBV29-1 and TRBJ2-1; 7 bases align to TRBD2. V dropped 0 bases and J dropped 15; count of bases not matched to a gene: 8. Looked up from germline, CDR1 is SQVTM and CDR2 is ANQGSEA. This CDR3 spans 12 amino acids. DNA of the CDR3: TGCAGCGTTGAAGACGACGGGGGGAGGTGGTTCTTC. This gives the protein CSVEDDGGRWFF.

Many counts were recorded for this clonotype. J is TRBJ1-1 and V is TRBV29-1; no clear D. Trimming pared 6 bases from V and 0 bases from J, leaving 5 bases between. The CDR3 loop spans 11 amino acids. Germline V lookup: CDR1 SQVTM, CDR2 ANQGSEA. In DNA, the CDR3 is TGCAGCGTGAGGGTGAACACTGAAGCTTTCTTT. Its protein is CSVRVNTEAFF.

The chain carries TRBV12-3 or TRBV12-4 and TRBJ2-6, with a weak D call TRBD1 (6 bases). CDR3 size: 15 residues. Trimming removed 8 bases from V and 0 bases from J, with 11 bases in between. Written as DNA, the CDR3 is TGTGCCAGCTTCTACAGGGTCTCTGGGGCCAACGTCCTGACTTTC. Encoded protein: CASFYRVSGANVLTF.